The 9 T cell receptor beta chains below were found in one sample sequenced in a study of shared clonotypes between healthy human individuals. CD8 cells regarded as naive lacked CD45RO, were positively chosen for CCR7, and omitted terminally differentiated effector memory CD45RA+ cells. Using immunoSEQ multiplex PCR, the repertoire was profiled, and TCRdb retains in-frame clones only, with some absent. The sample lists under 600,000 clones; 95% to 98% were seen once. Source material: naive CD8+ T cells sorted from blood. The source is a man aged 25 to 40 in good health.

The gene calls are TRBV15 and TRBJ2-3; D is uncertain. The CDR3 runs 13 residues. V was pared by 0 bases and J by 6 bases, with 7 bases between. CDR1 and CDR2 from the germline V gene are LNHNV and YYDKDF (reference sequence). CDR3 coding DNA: TGTGCCACCAGCAGAGAGAGTTGGGATACGCAGTATTTT. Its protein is CATSRESWDTQYF.

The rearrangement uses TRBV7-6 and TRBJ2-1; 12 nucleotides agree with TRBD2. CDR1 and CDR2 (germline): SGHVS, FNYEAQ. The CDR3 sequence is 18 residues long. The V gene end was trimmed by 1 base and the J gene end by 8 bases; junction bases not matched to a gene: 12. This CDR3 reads CASSLVGLAGSSRDEQFF. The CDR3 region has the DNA TGTGCCAGCAGCTTAGTTGGACTAGCGGGATCCTCAAGGGATGAGCAGTTCTTC.

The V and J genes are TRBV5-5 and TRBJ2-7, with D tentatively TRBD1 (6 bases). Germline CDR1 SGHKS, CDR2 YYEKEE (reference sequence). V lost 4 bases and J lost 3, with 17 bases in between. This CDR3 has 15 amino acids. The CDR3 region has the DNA TGTGCCAGCAGCAACCGAGATGACAGGTTCTACGAGCAGTACTTC. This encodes CASSNRDDRFYEQYF.

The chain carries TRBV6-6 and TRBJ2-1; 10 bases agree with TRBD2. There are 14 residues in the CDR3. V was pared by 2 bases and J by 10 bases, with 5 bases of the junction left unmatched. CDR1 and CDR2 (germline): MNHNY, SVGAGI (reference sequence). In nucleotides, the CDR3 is TGTGCCAGCAGTTACATAGCGGGGGGCGGGGAGCAGTTCTTC. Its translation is CASSYIAGGGEQFF.

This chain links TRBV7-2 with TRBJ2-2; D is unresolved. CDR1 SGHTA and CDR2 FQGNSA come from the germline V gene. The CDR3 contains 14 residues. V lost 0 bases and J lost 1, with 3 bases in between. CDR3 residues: CASSLALNTGELFF. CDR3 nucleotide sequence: TGTGCCAGCAGCTTAGCTCTGAACACCGGGGAGCTGTTTTTT.

For the CDR3, the DNA is TGTGCCAGCAGTATGAGGACTAGCTACGAGCAGTACTTC. It yields the protein CASSMRTSYEQYF. The chain is built from TRBV27 and TRBJ2-7; TRBD2 aligns across 7 bases. The germline gives CDR1 MNHEY, CDR2 SMNVEV (reference sequence). Trimming removed 5 bases from V and 3 bases from J; junction bases left unmatched: 4. The CDR3 is 13 amino acids.

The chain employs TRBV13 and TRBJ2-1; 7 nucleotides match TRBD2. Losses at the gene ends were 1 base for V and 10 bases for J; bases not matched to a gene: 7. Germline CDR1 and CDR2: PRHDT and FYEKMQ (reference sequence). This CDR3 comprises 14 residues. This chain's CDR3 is CASSLVGGGEEQFF. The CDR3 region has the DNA TGTGCCAGCAGCTTAGTTGGCGGGGGAGAGGAGCAGTTCTTC.

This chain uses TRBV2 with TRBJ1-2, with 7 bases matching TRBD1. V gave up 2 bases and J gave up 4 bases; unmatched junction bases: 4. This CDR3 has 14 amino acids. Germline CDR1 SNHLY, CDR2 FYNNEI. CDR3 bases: TGTGCCAGCAGTGAAACGGGACAGTTCTATGGCTACACCTTC. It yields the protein CASSETGQFYGYTF.

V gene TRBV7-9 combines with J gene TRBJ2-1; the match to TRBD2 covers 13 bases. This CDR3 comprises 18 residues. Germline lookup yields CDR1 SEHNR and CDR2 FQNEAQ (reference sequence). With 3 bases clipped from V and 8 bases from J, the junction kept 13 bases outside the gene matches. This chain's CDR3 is CASSFPPWTSGSADEQFF. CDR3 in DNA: TGTGCCAGCAGCTTTCCCCCGTGGACTAGCGGGAGTGCCGATGAGCAGTTCTTC.